This entry lists 18 T cell receptor beta chains sequenced from one sample in a study of cytomegalovirus exposure and HLA in healthy donors. The PCR made use of 60 Vbeta and 13 Jbeta primers. Assay used: immunoSEQ multiplex PCR; TCRdb lists only in-frame clones, some missing. Of about 140,000 clones listed, around 75% are singletons. Material: PBMCs. These receptors were collected from a man between 18 and 29 years old in good health and CMV-seropositive.

The chain recombines TRBV28 with TRBJ2-7; 7 nucleotides align to TRBD2. Germline V gives CDR1 MDHEN, CDR2 SYDVKM. Germline trimming cut 0 bases from V and 6 bases from J; bases unmatched to any gene: 8. The CDR3 loop spans 15 amino acids. CDR3 sequence reads: CASSLWMGGVGEQYF. CDR3 bases: TGTGCCAGCAGTTTATGGATGGGAGGGGTTGGCGAGCAGTACTTC.

This rearrangement joins TRBV30 to TRBJ2-1, with D perhaps TRBD1 (6 bases). The CDR3 is 14 residues long. V was clipped by 1 base and J by 7 bases, with 14 bases between them. The germline V gene has CDR1 GTSNPN and CDR2 SVGIG (reference sequence). The CDR3 bases are TGTGCCTGGAGTGCACCGGGACATAAGAATGAGCAGTTCTTC. Protein: CAWSAPGHKNEQFF.

This chain joins TRBV9 and TRBJ2-2, with 12 bases lining up with TRBD2. CDR1 and CDR2 from the germline V gene are SGDLS and YYNGEE. This CDR3 has 15 residues. V shed 3 bases and J 6 bases; nucleotides not matched to a gene: 3. The CDR3 loop is CASSATSGSAGELFF. CDR3 coding DNA: TGTGCCAGCAGCGCGACTAGCGGGAGTGCCGGGGAGCTGTTTTTT.

This chain joins TRBV2 and TRBJ2-2; 8 bases match TRBD2. The CDR3 extends over 12 amino acids. V gave up 8 bases and J gave up 6 bases; unmatched junction bases: 2. Germline CDR1 is SNHLY and CDR2 is FYNNEI. CDR3 sequence (DNA): TGTGCCAGCGGCGGGAGGCCCGGGGAGCTGTTTTTT. It translates to CASGGRPGELFF. Complete variable domain (other parts from reference TRBV2 and TRBJ2-2): EPEVTQTPSHQVTQMGQEVILRCVPISNHLYFYWYRQILGQKVEFLVSFYNNEISEKSEIFDDQFSVERPDGSNFTLKIRSTKLEDSAMYFCASGGRPGELFFGEGSRLTVL.

V usage is TRBV4-1 and J usage is TRBJ2-7, with D tentatively TRBD2 (6 bases). The CDR3 runs 16 residues. CDR1 MGHRA and CDR2 YSYEKL come from the germline V gene. Deletions cut 0 bases from V and 4 bases from J, with 16 bases between. CDR3 bases: TGCGCCAGCAGCCAAGATTTGACTAGTCAGCCTTACGAGCAGTACTTC. Protein product: CASSQDLTSQPYEQYF.

The gene calls are TRBV19 and TRBJ1-1, with 7 bases matching TRBD1. The germline CDR1 and CDR2 sequences are LNHDA and SQIVND (reference sequence). CDR3 length equals 15 residues. J was trimmed by 5 bases and V by 6 bases; bases with no gene match: 12. The CDR3 protein is CASRTQGSLVTEAFF. CDR3 bases: TGTGCCAGTAGGACACAGGGGAGTCTGGTAACTGAAGCTTTCTTT.

In nucleotides, the CDR3 is TGTGCCAGCAGCCAAGACGCAAAGACAGGGGGCGACCCCAAAGGGGGGGCCAACGTCCTGACTTTC. Protein sequence: CASSQDAKTGGDPKGGANVLTF. The rearrangement joins TRBV4-2 to TRBJ2-6, with 10 bases aligning to TRBD1. CDR3 length equals 22 residues. Unmatched junction bases numbered 18, after V lost 0 bases and J lost 4 bases. Germline lookup yields CDR1 LGHNA and CDR2 YNFKEQ.

The rearrangement joins TRBV27 to TRBJ1-1, with 9 bases lining up with TRBD1. The V gene's germline CDR1 is MNHEY and CDR2 SMNVEV (reference sequence). CDR3 size: 16 residues. The J segment lost 5 bases and the V segment lost 5 bases, leaving 12 bases of the junction unmatched. In nucleotides, the CDR3 is TGTGCCAGCAGTCGCACAACGACAGGGGGAGGAACTGAAGCTTTCTTT. This gives the protein CASSRTTTGGGTEAFF.

The chain joins TRBV4-1 to TRBJ2-1; TRBD1 might be the D (5 bases). The length of the CDR3 is 15 residues. The germline gives CDR1 MGHRA, CDR2 YSYEKL. Trimming cost V 0 bases and J 4 bases, with 10 bases left between them. CDR3 DNA sequence: TGCGCCAGCAGCCAAGAACAGGCTACTTACAATGAGCAGTTCTTC. It translates to CASSQEQATYNEQFF.

The V and J genes are TRBV5-1 and TRBJ2-5; D unresolved. Germline V gives CDR1 SGHRS, CDR2 YFSETQ. Trimming removed 3 bases at V and 4 bases at J, with 13 bases between. This CDR3 contains 14 residues. This chain's CDR3 is CASSSYSPGETQYF. In DNA, the CDR3 is TGCGCCAGCAGCTCATACTCCCCCGGAGAGACCCAGTACTTC.

The chain recombines TRBV6-6 with TRBJ2-7, with 7 bases aligning to TRBD2. J lost 3 bases, V lost 6 bases, and 8 bases had no gene match. Germline V gene data show CDR1 as MNHNY and CDR2 as SVGAGI (reference sequence). The CDR3 loop spans 14 amino acids. CDR3 amino acids: CASSRAGFNYEQYF. The DNA for the CDR3 is TGTGCCAGCAGCCGAGCGGGATTTAACTACGAGCAGTACTTC.

V and J are TRBV7-8 and TRBJ2-2, with a weak D call TRBD2 (5 bases). V lost 5 bases, J lost 1 base, and 17 bases lay in between. The V gene's germline CDR1 is SGHVS and CDR2 FQNEAQ. The CDR3 extends over 17 amino acids. The CDR3 region has the DNA TGTGCCAGCAGCAAACCCTCCACGGGGTGGAACACCGGGGAGCTGTTTTTT. Translating it yields CASSKPSTGWNTGELFF.

This sequence joins TRBV19 and TRBJ2-1; possibly TRBD2 for D (5 bases). Germline V gives CDR1 LNHDA, CDR2 SQIVND (reference sequence). This CDR3 comprises 16 residues. Trimming cost V 4 bases and J 4 bases, with 17 bases left between them. The chain's CDR3 is CASSTEGSSIYNEQFF. The CDR3 DNA reads as TGTGCCAGTAGTACCGAGGGTAGCAGCATTTACAATGAGCAGTTCTTC.

The CDR3 here is CASSKAGTSQETQYF. The CDR3 DNA is TGCGCCAGCAGTAAAGCCGGGACATCGCAAGAGACCCAGTACTTC. V usage is TRBV10-1 and J usage is TRBJ2-5; TRBD1 is a possible D gene (6 bases). The V and J ends lost 5 bases and 2 bases respectively, with 15 bases between them. The CDR3 runs 15 residues. CDR1 is WNHNN and CDR2 is SYGVQD in the germline V gene (reference sequence).

The chain employs TRBV2 and TRBJ2-5; the match to TRBD2 covers 11 bases. J was trimmed by 4 bases and V by 6 bases; bases with no gene match: 10. CDR3 length: 16 amino acids. Germline V lookup: CDR1 SNHLY, CDR2 FYNNEI. CDR3 residues: CASSPGVAGGAETQYF. CDR3 sequence (DNA): TGTGCCAGCAGCCCCGGAGTAGCGGGAGGGGCAGAGACCCAGTACTTC.

The chain has TRBV10-2 and TRBJ1-5, with 7 nucleotides matching TRBD1. The CDR3 extends over 14 amino acids. CDR1 and CDR2 (germline): WSHSY, SAAADI. V gave up 7 bases and J gave up 4 bases; unmatched junction bases: 7. The CDR3 region is CASTDRDPNQPQHF. The CDR3 region has the DNA TGCGCCAGCACCGACAGGGACCCTAATCAGCCCCAGCATTTT.

CDR3 in amino acids: CASSLWDRGGYGYTF. The CDR3 DNA reads as TGTGCCAGCAGTTTATGGGACAGGGGGGGCTATGGCTACACCTTC. The V gene is TRBV28, the J gene TRBJ1-2, with 10 bases identical to TRBD1. V lost 0 bases and J lost 4; bases outside the gene matches: 2. There are 15 residues in the CDR3. Germline CDR1 MDHEN, CDR2 SYDVKM.

The chain carries TRBV5-4 and TRBJ1-1; 9 bases fit TRBD1. Trimming cost V 0 bases and J 4 bases; bases outside gene matches: 7. The germline V gene has CDR1 SGHNT and CDR2 YYREEE (reference sequence). The CDR3 extends over 16 amino acids. CDR3 residues: CASSLAHRDRVTEAFF. The DNA for the CDR3 is TGTGCCAGCAGCTTGGCCCACCGGGACAGGGTCACTGAAGCTTTCTTT.